Sequencing of this TCR beta chain was carried out in a study of chemoradiotherapy in HPV16-positive cancers. Study in general: Candidate HPV-specific T-cell clones and common TCR motifs came from functional assays in a couple of HPV16-positive patients.

Study-wide results and caveats: Only a couple of HPV16-positive patients supplied the functional HPV-specificity definition. Better recurrence-free survival went with HPV-responsive T-cell expansion in HPV16-positive patients.

Repertoires were sampled repeatedly during chemoradiotherapy. Profiled with immunoSEQ multiplex PCR; TCRdb holds only in-frame clones, not every one. The sample shows approximately 7,800 clones, roughly 72% of them seen only once. The CDR3 contains 13 residues. Germline V gene sequence: CDR1 SGDLS, CDR2 YYNGEE. V lost 1 base, J lost 9 bases, and 11 bases lay in between. Regarding this clone: Its antigen is unidentified.

The V and J genes are TRBV9 and TRBJ1-3; D is undetermined. This sample was gathered from a patient who underwent chemoradiotherapy. This sequence was found in a human donor with HPV-associated anogenital cancer. The CDR3 DNA sequence: TGTGCCAGCAGCGTAAATACACAGAGCACCATATATTTT. Protein product: CASSVNTQSTIYF. The full variable domain, its missing parts supplied by reference TRBV9 and TRBJ1-3, is DSGVTQTPKHLITATGQRVTLRCSPRSGDLSVYWYQQSLDQGLQFLIQYYNGEERAKGNILERFSAQQFPDLHSELNLSSLELGDSALYFCASSVNTQSTIYFGEGSWLTVV.